This T cell receptor beta chain was recorded in a study of shared clonotypes between healthy human individuals. This clone occurred a few times. Deep-level running was used for the assay. The repertoire was sequenced with immunoSEQ multiplex PCR; TCRdb's copy has only in-frame clones and lacks some. The table includes 2 million to 2.5 million clones, approximately 95% detected once. The CDR3 consists of 15 residues. In germline, CDR1 is MNHNS, CDR2 SASEGT. V lost 7 bases to trimming and J lost 4 bases; unmatched junction nucleotides: 10. The receptor was isolated from a man aged 18 to 30 in good health. This chain joins TRBV6-1 and TRBJ1-5; the match to TRBD1 covers 7 bases. The sample taken for sequencing was naive CD4+ T cells sorted from blood. Documented subset: CD45RA+ positively selected. CDR3 in DNA: TGTGCCAGCACCCGAGGGACAGACAAAAATCAGCCCCAGCATTTT. Amino acids: CASTRGTDKNQPQHF.